This T cell receptor (beta chain) appears in the sequencing data of a study of T cell clones after liver transplantation. This CDR3 is 16 amino acids long. Germline V lookup: CDR1 MRHNA, CDR2 SNTAGT. J gave up 6 bases and V 5 bases, and 7 bases lay outside the gene matches. The table came from immunoSEQ multiplex PCR; TCRdb's copy has only in-frame clones and leaves some out. The sample has about 120,000 clones, about nine tenths seen once. The sequence came from a human patient who received a liver transplant. The graft donor may have given rise to some T cells. The starting material was CD4+ T cells from blood, obtained 12 months after liver transplant. This sequence joins TRBV6-4 and TRBJ2-1, with 13 bases identical to TRBD2. CDR3 nucleotides: TGTGCCAGCAGTCAACCGGGACTAGCGGGGATCAATGAGCAGTTCTTC. Its translation is CASSQPGLAGINEQFF.